The rows below give T cell receptor beta chains drawn from one sample of a study of T-cell memory formation after mild COVID-19. TCRdb ran MiXCR on the 5' RACE reads and lists one entry per CDR3 protein. The repertoire holds roughly 130,000 distinct CDR3 sequences, with about 17% as singletons. Material for sequencing was PBMCs or a T cell subset sorted from them (not recorded which). These TCRs come from a man younger than 35 who had mild COVID-19 (a few samples of this study predate the infection). Cell type and time point are not known. The CDR3 runs from the conserved cysteine through the conserved F or W. D genes are given only for firm matches. Size is stated for part of the rows, as once, few or many counts, or as a class when the clone is expanded.

-	TRBV6-5	few	TRBJ1-5	CASSYLINQPQHF	TGTGCCAGCAGTTACTTAATCAATCAGCCCCAGCATTTT
TRBD2	TRBV2	many	TRBJ2-3	CASNSGPSTDTQYF	TGTGCCAGCAATAGCGGGCCCAGCACAGATACGCAGTATTTT
-	TRBV7-9	-	TRBJ1-5	CASSFEQHQPQHF	TGTGCCAGCAGCTTTGAACAACATCAGCCCCAGCATTTT
TRBD2	TRBV20-1	few	TRBJ2-1	CSARDILAGFDEQFF	TGCAGTGCTAGAGACATACTAGCGGGTTTCGATGAGCAGTTCTTC
-	TRBV7-2	few	TRBJ1-2	CASSLPNTWNYGYTF	TGTGCCAGCAGCCTGCCCAACACCTGGAACTATGGCTACACCTTC
-	TRBV5-1	few	TRBJ2-5	CASSAWETQYF	TGCGCCAGCTCAGCCTGGGAGACCCAGTACTTC
TRBD1	TRBV9	many	TRBJ2-7	CASSVDGTGLSYEQYF	TGTGCCAGCAGCGTAGATGGGACAGGCCTCTCCTACGAGCAGTACTTC
-	TRBV20-1	-	TRBJ2-4	CSAATQNIQYF	TGCAGTGCCGCAACACAAAACATTCAGTACTTC
-	TRBV12-3/TRBV12-4	many	TRBJ2-3	CASSIWGQRTDTQYF	TGTGCCAGCAGTATCTGGGGGCAGCGCACAGATACGCAGTATTTT
-	TRBV11-1	-	TRBJ2-2	CASSRPPGNGLTGELFF	TGTGCCAGCAGCCGACCCCCAGGGAATGGTCTCACCGGGGAGCTGTTTTTT
TRBD1	TRBV6-1	-	TRBJ2-2	CASTRQGQFGELFF	TGTGCCAGCACCAGACAGGGTCAGTTCGGGGAGCTGTTTTTT
TRBD2	TRBV18	few	TRBJ2-1	CASSPRLPGGQFF	TGTGCCAGCTCACCACGCTTACCGGGAGGGCAGTTCTTC
-	TRBV7-9	-	TRBJ2-5	CASSLAALGRTQYF	TGTGCCAGCAGCTTAGCGGCCCTTGGGAGGACCCAGTACTTC
TRBD2	TRBV7-2	-	TRBJ2-2	CASSATGTSGGSPNTGELFF	TGTGCCAGCAGCGCAACCGGGACTAGCGGGGGGTCTCCGAACACCGGGGAGCTGTTTTTT
TRBD2	TRBV9	few	TRBJ2-1	CASSVMAGGPLNEQFF	TGTGCCAGCAGCGTAATGGCGGGGGGCCCCCTCAATGAGCAGTTCTTC
-	TRBV19	-	TRBJ1-6	CASSIPLRGSFSYNSPLHF	TGTGCCAGTAGTATACCGCTTCGCGGCAGCTTCTCCTATAATTCACCCCTCCACTTT
-	TRBV5-1	-	TRBJ1-1	CASSIGGVAEAFF	TGCGCCAGCAGCATAGGGGGAGTCGCTGAAGCTTTCTTT
-	TRBV3-1	few	TRBJ2-3	CASSQVMSDTQYF	TGTGCCAGCAGCCAAGTAATGTCAGATACGCAGTATTTT
-	TRBV28	-	TRBJ2-3	CASSPPGVVTQYF	TGTGCCAGCAGCCCACCGGGAGTAGTGACGCAGTATTTT
-	TRBV7-2	-	TRBJ2-1	CASSRGSWEQFF	TGTGCCAGCAGCAGGGGGTCATGGGAGCAGTTCTTC
-	TRBV12-3/TRBV12-4	-	TRBJ1-5	CASSFTARDPQHF	TGTGCCAGCAGCTTTACAGCCCGGGACCCCCAGCATTTT
TRBD2	TRBV20-1	-	TRBJ2-1	CSALNSGGADEQFF	TGCAGTGCCTTAAACAGCGGGGGGGCCGATGAGCAGTTCTTC
-	TRBV7-2	-	TRBJ2-1	CASSLNQGNEQFF	TGTGCCAGCAGCCTTAATCAGGGGAATGAGCAGTTCTTC
-	TRBV9	-	TRBJ2-1	CASSVDISNEQFF	TGTGCCAGCAGCGTAGACATCTCGAATGAGCAGTTCTTC
-	TRBV7-2	few	TRBJ2-3	CASSPYSTDTQYF	TGTGCCAGCAGCCCCTATAGCACAGATACGCAGTATTTT
TRBD1	TRBV6-2/TRBV6-3	-	TRBJ1-2	CASSYPGQSRYYGYTF	TGTGCCAGCAGTTACCCGGGACAGTCGCGATACTATGGCTACACCTTC
-	TRBV20-1	few	TRBJ1-2	CSAGDGFYGYTF	TGCAGTGCCGGGGATGGCTTCTATGGCTACACCTTC
-	TRBV20-1	-	TRBJ1-1	CSARHRKLMNTEAFF	TGCAGTGCTAGACACCGCAAGCTCATGAACACTGAAGCTTTCTTT
TRBD1	TRBV24-1	-	TRBJ1-2	CATSEKDRGSGYTF	TGTGCCACCAGTGAAAAGGACAGGGGATCCGGCTACACCTTC
-	TRBV7-2	few	TRBJ2-7	CASSLGGFASYEQYF	TGTGCCAGCAGCTTAGGAGGTTTCGCATCCTACGAGCAGTACTTC
-	TRBV20-1	-	TRBJ2-5	CSARRTLEETQYF	TGCAGTGCTAGACGGACCCTGGAAGAGACCCAGTACTTC
-	TRBV5-6	few	TRBJ2-3	CASSFLGGGTDTQYF	TGTGCCAGCAGCTTTTTAGGGGGTGGGACAGATACGCAGTATTTT
TRBD2	TRBV7-2	-	TRBJ2-3	CASSLQLAPSTDTQYF	TGTGCCAGCAGCCTACAACTAGCGCCTAGCACAGATACGCAGTATTTT
-	TRBV20-1	few	TRBJ1-2	CSARAPGRHGYTF	TGCAGTGCTAGAGCTCCGGGGAGGCATGGCTACACCTTC
-	TRBV9	-	TRBJ1-2	CASSVAGALGYTF	TGTGCCAGCAGCGTAGCAGGGGCTCTTGGCTACACCTTC
-	TRBV27	many	TRBJ2-3	CATAGRNTDTQYF	TGTGCCACCGCGGGGAGAAACACAGATACGCAGTATTTT
-	TRBV7-9	many	TRBJ1-2	CASSLEGHGYTF	TGTGCCAGCAGCTTAGAGGGCCATGGCTACACCTTC
-	TRBV6-2/TRBV6-3	few	TRBJ2-3	CASSRFTDTQYF	TGTGCCAGCAGCCGCTTCACAGATACGCAGTATTTT
-	TRBV29-1	-	TRBJ1-1	CSVVGNLNTEAFF	TGCAGCGTTGTTGGGAATTTGAACACTGAAGCTTTCTTT
TRBD1	TRBV5-1	many	TRBJ2-1	CASSPDRGYNEQFF	TGCGCCAGCAGTCCCGACAGGGGGTACAATGAGCAGTTCTTC
TRBD1	TRBV18	few	TRBJ2-2	CASSHRDGTEVTGELFF	TGTGCCAGCTCACACCGTGATGGGACAGAAGTAACCGGGGAGCTGTTTTTT
-	TRBV11-2	-	TRBJ2-3	CASSSLPGAGGDTQYF	TGTGCCAGCAGCTCCCTTCCGGGGGCTGGGGGAGATACGCAGTATTTT
-	TRBV7-2	few	TRBJ2-4	CASSLASGNHIQYF	TGTGCCAGCAGCTTAGCTTCAGGGAATCACATTCAGTACTTC
-	TRBV15	few	TRBJ1-4	CATSRVGGASEKLFF	TGTGCCACCAGCAGAGTCGGGGGGGCCAGTGAAAAACTGTTTTTT
TRBD1	TRBV5-1	few	TRBJ1-6	CASSLGQGANSPLHF	TGCGCCAGCAGCTTGGGTCAGGGGGCGAATTCACCCCTCCACTTT
TRBD2	TRBV5-1	few	TRBJ2-1	CASSLGTSGEQFF	TGCGCCAGCAGCTTAGGGACTAGCGGGGAACAGTTCTTC
-	TRBV7-2	few	TRBJ1-1	CASSLGGTRYTEAFF	TGTGCCAGCAGCTTAGGGGGCACAAGGTACACTGAAGCTTTCTTT
-	TRBV20-1	few	TRBJ1-2	CRGEGYTF	TGCAGGGGGGAGGGCTACACCTTC
TRBD1	TRBV5-1	few	TRBJ2-5	CASSSPGQGGGRTQYF	TGCGCCAGCAGCTCGCCCGGACAGGGTGGGGGGCGCACCCAGTACTTC
-	TRBV29-1	-	TRBJ1-1	CSGASTEAFF	TGCAGCGGGGCGAGCACTGAAGCTTTCTTT
-	TRBV6-5	few	TRBJ1-1	CASSYSQPVGTEAFF	TGTGCCAGCAGTTACTCACAGCCGGTGGGGACTGAAGCTTTCTTT
-	TRBV7-2	few	TRBJ2-3	CASRTSTDTQYF	TGTGCCAGCAGGACGAGCACAGATACGCAGTATTTT
TRBD1	TRBV7-2	few	TRBJ2-5	CASSNRGRETQYF	TGTGCCAGCAGCAACAGGGGTAGGGAGACCCAGTACTTC
TRBD2	TRBV19	-	TRBJ2-5	CASRPTSAHPETQYF	TGTGCCAGTCGTCCGACTAGCGCACATCCGGAGACCCAGTACTTC
-	TRBV29-1	many	TRBJ1-5	CSVADGVLGNQPQHF	TGCAGCGTCGCCGATGGGGTCCTTGGCAATCAGCCCCAGCATTTT
-	TRBV6-6	-	TRBJ1-2	CASIRTEANYGYTF	TGTGCCAGCATCCGGACAGAAGCTAACTATGGCTACACCTTC
-	TRBV7-2	few	TRBJ2-5	CASSPRAGQETQYF	TGTGCCAGCAGCCCGAGGGCGGGGCAAGAGACCCAGTACTTC
-	TRBV12-3/TRBV12-4	few	TRBJ1-4	CASRQPQEEALFF	TGTGCCAGCCGCCAACCACAGGAAGAGGCACTGTTTTTT
-	TRBV7-9	few	TRBJ1-5	CASSSGTPQPQHF	TGTGCCAGCAGCTCCGGGACACCCCAGCCCCAGCATTTT
-	TRBV2	few	TRBJ1-6	CASRVASGGSPLHF	TGTGCCAGCAGGGTGGCGTCAGGTGGTTCACCCCTCCACTTT